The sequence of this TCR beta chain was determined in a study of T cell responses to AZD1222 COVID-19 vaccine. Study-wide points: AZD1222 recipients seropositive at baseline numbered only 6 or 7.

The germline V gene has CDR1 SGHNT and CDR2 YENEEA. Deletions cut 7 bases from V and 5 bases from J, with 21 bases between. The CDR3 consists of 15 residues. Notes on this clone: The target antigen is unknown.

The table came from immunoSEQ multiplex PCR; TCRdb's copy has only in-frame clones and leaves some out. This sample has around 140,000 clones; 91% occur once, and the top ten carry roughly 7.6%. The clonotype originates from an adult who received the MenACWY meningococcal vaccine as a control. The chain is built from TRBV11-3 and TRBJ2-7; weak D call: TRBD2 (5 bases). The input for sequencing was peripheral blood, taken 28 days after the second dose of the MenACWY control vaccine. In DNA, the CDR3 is TGTGCCAGCAACCTCCCCACGGGGTTATTCCACGAGCAGTACTTC. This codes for CASNLPTGLFHEQYF.